This T cell receptor (beta chain) was recorded in a study of blood T cell repertoires in COVID-19. This clone was observed a single time. Clones were sequenced by immunoSEQ multiplex PCR, and TCRdb holds only the in-frame ones, with some missing. Among tens of thousands of clones listed, around nine tenths were seen once. This CDR3 has 14 residues. V was shortened by 4 bases and J by 6 bases, with 14 bases between the two germline ends. CDR1 and CDR2 (germline): SGHNT, YYREEE (reference sequence). This clonotype was obtained from a woman aged 80 or older with acute or convalescent COVID-19. Material for sequencing was peripheral blood. The rearrangement links TRBV5-4 to TRBJ1-5; weak D call: TRBD1 (5 bases). CDR3: CASSLFGGTQPQHF. The CDR3 DNA sequence: TGTGCCAGCAGCCTCTTCGGGGGGACTCAGCCCCAGCATTTT.